The TCR beta chain under discussion was sequenced for a study of T cell responses to AZD1222 COVID-19 vaccine. The CDR3 extends over 15 amino acids. Germline CDR1 is SGHRS and CDR2 is YFSETQ. Trimming removed 0 bases at V and 1 base at J, with 10 bases between. Assay: immunoSEQ multiplex PCR; the TCRdb copy retains only in-frame clones and omits some. The table includes some 130,000 clones, over 90% detected once. The TCR sequence derives from an adult in good health. This sample comprised peripheral blood, obtained on day 0 of AZD1222 vaccination. The rearrangement joins TRBV5-1 to TRBJ1-1, with unresolved D. CDR3 bases: TGCGCCAGCAGCTTGGCGGCAGAACAGAACACTGAAGCTTTCTTT. Translated, it gives CASSLAAEQNTEAFF.